This TCR beta chain was identified in a study of cytomegalovirus exposure and HLA in healthy donors. Study conclusions and caveats: A later analysis linked a missense variant in DCLRE1C to the trimming of TCR beta V and J genes. High specificity and sensitivity for cytomegalovirus status were reported for the classifier.

About this clone itself: As yet, its antigen is unknown.

With 4 bases clipped from V and 4 bases from J, the junction kept 31 bases outside the gene matches. From germline, CDR1 is MNHEY and CDR2 SMNVEV (reference sequence). CDR3 length equals 23 residues. PCR involved 60 Vbeta and 13 Jbeta primers. Method: immunoSEQ multiplex PCR; TCRdb's copy keeps in-frame clones and lacks some. The data hold about 180,000 clones, with 77% observed a single time. This cohort consisted of healthy bone marrow donors. The sequence was collected from a young man in good health and CMV-seronegative. Sequenced input: PBMCs. The V gene is TRBV27, the J gene TRBJ2-1; 7 bases agree with TRBD2. The CDR3 here is CASSCVGVIQGTSDTQFYNEQFF. DNA of the CDR3: TGTGCCAGCAGTTGTGTGGGGGTCATTCAGGGAACTAGCGACACTCAATTTTACAATGAGCAGTTCTTC.